The rows below give T cell receptor beta chains drawn from one sample of a study of blood T cell repertoires in COVID-19. The protocol was immunoSEQ multiplex PCR, while the TCRdb copy is restricted to in-frame clones and leaves out a portion. The table includes over 450,000 clones, about 88% detected once. Sequencing used peripheral blood. Receptors were obtained from a man between 18 and 35 years old with COVID-19, enrolled during active disease. Both conserved end residues are part of each CDR3. A D gene is named only where the DNA matches it firmly. The size field is filled for only some rows; it gives once, few, many or a size class.

>TRBD2|NA|TRBJ2-3|TRBV30
TGTGCCTCAGATAGCGGGAGGGCGGGGGCAGATACGCAGTATTTT
CASDSGRAGADTQYF
>TRBD2|few|TRBJ2-7|TRBV29-1
TGCAGCGTTGACCCCCGGGGGAGCGGGAACCCCTACGAGCAGTACTTC
CSVDPRGSGNPYEQYF
>NA|NA|TRBJ2-7|TRBV12-3/TRBV12-4
TGTGCCAGCAGTTTAAACAGGGAGGGCGAGCAGTACTTC
CASSLNREGEQYF
>NA|once|TRBJ2-3|TRBV7-3
TGTGCCAGCAGCTTAACGTCTGATACGCAGTATTTT
CASSLTSDTQYF
>TRBD2|NA|TRBJ2-1|TRBV27
TGTGCCAGCCGTTTGAAGCGGGAGTTGATGGAGCAGTTCTTC
CASRLKRELMEQFF
>NA|NA|TRBJ2-1|TRBV2
TGTGCCAGCACCGCCTTGGCGGGCAATGAGCAGTTCTTC
CASTALAGNEQFF
>TRBD1|NA|TRBJ2-1|TRBV18
TGTGCCAGCTCACCTGCTGGACAGGGGACAAATGAGCAGTTCTTC
CASSPAGQGTNEQFF
>NA|NA|TRBJ2-5|TRBV3-1/TRBV3-2
TGTGCCAGCAGCCGAGTCAATAGCAAGACCCAGTACTTC
CASSRVNSKTQYF
>NA|NA|TRBJ1-4|TRBV7-8
TGTGCCAGCAGCTTAGGGCAGTCCCTGTTTTTT
CASSLGQSLFF
>NA|NA|TRBJ2-5|TRBV4-1
TGCGCCAGCAGCCCTCCGGGAGTAATCCAAGAGACCCAGTACTTC
CASSPPGVIQETQYF
>NA|NA|TRBJ2-6|TRBV7-9
TGTGCCAGCAGCCCTAACTTCCTGACTTTC
CASSPNFLTF
>NA|once|TRBJ2-1|TRBV9
TGTGCCAGCAGCGTAGAGGGGGTCTTGAATGAGCAGTTCTTC
CASSVEGVLNEQFF
>TRBD1|NA|TRBJ1-2|TRBV27
TGTGCCAAGGAGACAGGGGCCCTCCTGGGCTATGGCTACACCTTC
CAKETGALLGYGYTF
>NA|few|TRBJ2-2|TRBV7-6
TGTGCCAGCAGCTCTCCCCGGACAGAACCCGGGGAGCTGTTTTTT
CASSSPRTEPGELFF
>TRBD2|NA|TRBJ2-1|TRBV19
TGTGCCAGTAGTAGTGGACTAGCGGAGCAGTTCTTC
CASSSGLAEQFF
>TRBD2|NA|TRBJ2-3|TRBV27
TGTGCCAGCAGTTTCCAGCGGGGGTCGGATACGCAGTATTTT
CASSFQRGSDTQYF
>NA|NA|TRBJ1-6|TRBV15
TGTGCCACCAGCAGCGAGGCAATAGTAGATAATTCACCCCTCCACTTT
CATSSEAIVDNSPLHF
>TRBD1|NA|TRBJ1-1|TRBV30
TGTGCCTGGAGTCCGCGGGACAGGGGGCACACTGAAGCTTTCTTT
CAWSPRDRGHTEAFF
>NA|NA|TRBJ2-5|TRBV14
TGTGCCAGCAGCCAAGGGACTAAGCAAGAGACCCAGTACTTC
CASSQGTKQETQYF
>NA|NA|TRBJ1-1|TRBV5-1
TGCGCCAGCAGCTCCGGGACTGGAGGCACTGAAGCTTTCTTT
CASSSGTGGTEAFF
>TRBD1|NA|TRBJ1-5|TRBV11-2
TGTGCCAGCAGTTTCGACAGGGGTAGCAATCAGCCCCAGCATTTT
CASSFDRGSNQPQHF
>TRBD1|NA|TRBJ2-7|TRBV6-1
TGTGCCAGCAGTGAAAAAAGGGGACAGAGGTACGAGCAGTACTTC
CASSEKRGQRYEQYF
>NA|NA|TRBJ2-1|TRBV12-2
TGTGCAAGTCGCTTGCGGGAGTACAATGAGCAGTTCTTC
CASRLREYNEQFF
>TRBD1|once|TRBJ1-1|TRBV13
TGTGCCAGCAGCCTCGGACAGGGCGACACTGAAGCTTTCTTT
CASSLGQGDTEAFF
>TRBD2|NA|TRBJ2-5|TRBV20-1
TGCAGTGCTAGTAGCGGGGTAGAGACCCAGTACTTC
CSASSGVETQYF
>NA|NA|TRBJ2-2|TRBV30
TGTGCCTGGAGTGTAAGAGTTACGAACACCGGGGAGCTGTTTTTT
CAWSVRVTNTGELFF
>TRBD2|NA|TRBJ2-1|TRBV7-3
TGTGCCAGCAGGGAAGCCGGGACTAGCATATACAATGAGCAGTTCTTC
CASREAGTSIYNEQFF